The next 7 T cell receptor beta chains were all read from a single sample in a study of Ad26.COV2.S vaccination and SARS-CoV-2 variants. Data came from immunoSEQ multiplex PCR; TCRdb stores just in-frame clones and leaves some out. The table lists 350,000 to 450,000 clones, 70% to 90% of them singletons. Treatment noted: roughly 18 received Ad26.COV2.S at low or high dose, single or two shots; about 5 received placebo; per-sample allocation not given. Following the first vaccine or placebo injection, samples were taken on day 63. This specimen was peripheral blood, taken in a trial of Ad26.COV2.S vaccine versus placebo. These receptors came from a person aged 18-65 years who received the Ad26.COV2.S COVID-19 vaccine or a placebo.

V and J are TRBV19 and TRBJ2-1; TRBD2 agrees at 11 bases. CDR3 length: 18 residues. With 7 bases clipped from V and 4 bases from J, the junction kept 15 bases outside the gene matches. Germline CDR1 and CDR2: LNHDA and SQIVND (reference sequence). This CDR3 is CASKGFTSGSPPYNEQFF. CDR3 coding DNA: TGTGCCAGTAAGGGATTCACTAGCGGGAGCCCCCCTTACAATGAGCAGTTCTTC.

The DNA for the CDR3 is TGTGCCAGCAGTGAAATCCAGGTCCGCAATCAGCCCCAGCATTTT. Translated, it gives CASSEIQVRNQPQHF. The chain combines TRBV2 with TRBJ1-5; unclear D gene. This CDR3 spans 15 amino acids. Trimming left V 2 bases short and J 2 bases short, with 10 bases between. Germline CDR1 and CDR2: SNHLY and FYNNEI.

The chain's CDR3 is CASSYSPDISNQPQHF. Written as DNA, the CDR3 is TGTGCCAGCAGTTACTCTCCCGATATTAGCAATCAGCCCCAGCATTTT. The J gene is TRBJ1-5, the V gene TRBV6-5; D gene unclear. This CDR3 is built from 16 residues. From germline, CDR1 is MNHEY and CDR2 SVGAGI. V lost 0 bases and J 0 bases, leaving 9 bases between the germline ends.

In this sample, this clone turned up once. The gene calls are TRBV3-1 (or the pseudogene TRBV3-2) and TRBJ2-6, with 7 bases that match TRBD1. V shed 4 bases and J 0 bases; nucleotides not matched to a gene: 9. Germline CDR1 reads LGHDT; CDR2 reads YNNKEL (reference sequence). This CDR3 spans 18 amino acids. CDR3 DNA sequence: TGTGCCAGCAGCCTGGGACAGACCGGATACTCTGGGGCCAACGTCCTGACTTTC. It yields the protein CASSLGQTGYSGANVLTF.

Comments on this clone: This sample also contains other DNA sequences that code for the same CDR3. The chain joins TRBV18 to TRBJ1-1; 9 nucleotides line up with TRBD1. V lost 3 bases, J lost 5 bases, and 4 bases stayed unmatched. The CDR3 covers 14 residues. Germline V gives CDR1 KGHSH, CDR2 LQKENI. The CDR3 is CASSPGQGRTEAFF. The CDR3 bases are TGTGCCAGCTCACCGGGACAGGGAAGGACTGAAGCTTTCTTT.

The CDR3 nucleotides are TGTGCCAGCAGTTACGCTGGGACTAGCGTTTCAGATACGCAGTATTTT. Its translation is CASSYAGTSVSDTQYF. The chain combines TRBV6-5 with TRBJ2-3; 10 positions match TRBD2. After removal of 2 bases from V and 4 bases from J, the junction contained 6 bases not matched to a gene. Germline CDR1 is MNHEY and CDR2 is SVGAGI. This CDR3 is 16 amino acids long.

V and J are TRBV5-1 and TRBJ2-1; 8 bases map to TRBD2. CDR3 length: 16 amino acids. Losses at the gene ends were 0 bases for V and 9 bases for J; bases not matched to a gene: 11. Per the germline V gene, CDR1 is SGHRS and CDR2 is YFSETQ. CDR3 DNA sequence: TGCGCCAGCAGCTTGGAACGGGGACTAGGGGTCGGTGAGCAGTTCTTC. It encodes CASSLERGLGVGEQFF.